This T cell receptor beta chain was recorded in a study of CD8 T cells in Susac syndrome. Reverse transcription of about 0.5 to 1 ug RNA was carried out with random hexamers. Coverage of TCR beta CDR3 amplification by immunoSEQ multiplex PCR extended to 54 Vbeta and 13 Jbeta. TCRdb recomputed calls from the immunoSEQ multiplex PCR reads with MiXCR, one row per CDR3 protein. In the table there are roughly 250,000 distinct CDR3 sequences, around 96% of which are singletons. The germline CDR1 and CDR2 sequences are DFQATT and SNEGSKA (reference sequence). CDR3 length equals 14 residues. Trimming took 1 base from V and 4 from J, leaving 12 bases between them.

V gene TRBV20-1 combines with J gene TRBJ2-3; the D gene could be TRBD1 or TRBD2 (5 bases each). The sequenced sample was CD4+ T cells from PBMCs. This clonotype originated in a human donor with Susac syndrome. The CDR3 DNA sequence: TGCAGTGCTAGAGTTGGCAGGGAGTCAGATACGCAGTATTTT. This encodes CSARVGRESDTQYF.